This T cell receptor (beta chain) was profiled in a study of cytomegalovirus exposure and HLA in healthy donors (dated by TCRdb to the late 2010s). For the study in its entirety: According to an earlier analysis of 450 to 650 of the donors, 150 million to 200 million T cells yielded 117 million unique TCR beta sequences and 276 Gb of sequence data. High-throughput TCR immunosequencing, statistical association of individual TCRs with disease status, and machine learning were combined to predict cytomegalovirus infection status. Donor age, sex, ethnicity and CMV serostatus were compiled together with the repertoire data. Using immunosequencing, the study profiled T cell repertoires from 666 subjects and related those repertoires to cytomegalovirus serostatus. Of the approximately 370 genotyped donors, over 80% were placed in the genetic ancestry cluster associated with self-reported Caucasian donors. Typing coverage differed by locus: A, B, C, DRB1 and DQB1 were typed in roughly 629-630 donors, DQA1 in 522, DPA1 in approximately 610, and DPB1 in just under 490. Along with the roughly 700-subject first cohort, a separate validation cohort of over a hundred different subjects was used. Approximately 300 gigabases of sequencing data and tens of millions of unique TCR sequences made up an early release that covered about 640 HLA-typed donors. Both class I and class II loci were covered by HLA typing, at four-digit resolution. The study aimed to test whether signatures of past pathogen exposure could be identified by cataloging public T cell receptors. Every repertoire in the discovery cohort had been generated on one and the same sequencing platform. The later analysis used no new phenotypic data to find candidate immune exposures, relying instead on TCR beta sequences and their occurrence across donors. Roughly 5 DR-DQ haplotypes were handled as single units for association and clustering, since linkage in the cohort was strong. Among 398 genotyped donors of the cohort, an average of approximately 240,000 unique TCR beta nucleotide sequences were sequenced per donor, around a sixth of them non-productive. To study patterns of TCR occurrence, a later analysis re-analyzed previously published TCR beta repertoires from 600 to 750 donors and added high-resolution HLA genotyping. To decide whether each TCR beta V gene segment behaved as functional or pseudogenic, an earlier analysis of some 600 of the donors relied on high-throughput TCR beta sequencing. In a later genetic analysis, genome-wide SNP genotypes for about 55% of the 666 donors were used, and that subset was treated as a discovery cohort. General findings and caveats noted by the study authors: A later analysis found that HLA-associated TCR beta chains were more clonally expanded and had lower generation probabilities than equally common non-associated chains. The authors suggested that the approach could potentially be generalized to other disease states and immunological phenotypes. CMV serostatus was the only immune exposure information available for the cohort. A further reported finding was that TCR beta sequences accurately predicted the HLA-A and HLA-B alleles for most subjects in the first cohort. A later analysis associated about 17,000 TCR beta sequences with specific HLA alleles at a false discovery rate of 0.05. The presence/absence analyses assumed that sequencing depth was roughly uniform across donors, and that assumption may not be true. In this cohort, only TCR beta chains were sequenced, and detectable features were limited by the absence of alpha or paired-chain data. According to a later analysis, TCR association rates differed among HLA loci, with DRB1 alleles showing the most associated TCRs and HLA-C alleles showing the fewest. The 87-base-pair reads could not distinguish some IMGT-functional V segments, including TRBV6-2 and TRBV6-3, so those segments were excluded. A cluster of highly shared sequence variants was judged likely to represent a technical artifact of the sequencing pipeline. Three of the identified cytomegalovirus-associated TCR beta chains were confirmed in vitro to be specific for cytomegalovirus antigens. According to a later genetic analysis, donors in an Asian-associated ancestry cluster had fewer N-insertions in productive TCRs than the approximately 670-donor mean. Because some donors lacked HLA typing at each locus, the association tests relied only on the typed subset. In a later analysis, several top co-occurrence clusters were reported to appear linked to parvovirus B19, influenza, CMV and Epstein-Barr virus. An earlier analysis of around 540 of the donors showed that most TCR beta V segments appeared in productive rearrangements either about 87% or about 30% of the time, which broadly matched IMGT annotations. In a later analysis, most CMV-associated TCR beta chains were found to appear HLA-restricted, with HLA associations seemingly driven largely by CMV exposure. While some public TCRs were present in many individuals, most TCR sequences turned up only very rarely across donors. The classifier was reported to diagnose cytomegalovirus status with high specificity and sensitivity in both the original and validation cohorts. An association between a missense DCLRE1C variant and V-gene and J-gene trimming of TCR beta chains was found in a later genetic analysis and replicated in an independent cohort. Over 15 rarely observed V segments, including chromosome 9 orphons, were excluded from the earlier analysis of several hundred of the donors because counts were too low. Assigning TCR associations to individual alleles was difficult when HLA alleles, especially DR and DQ, strongly co-occurred. Correlated functional status among segregating V segments might reflect linkage disequilibrium, but an unknown experimental factor could not be ruled out. A total of fewer than 200 TCR beta chains were listed by the study as associated with cytomegalovirus.

The cysteine opens and the phenylalanine closes a CDR3 of 16 amino acids. Just CDR3 DNA is preserved here, 48 bases in frame from base 1. V and J are trimmed by 0 bases and 6 bases, and the gene matches miss 9 bases of the junction. According to the germline V gene, CDR1 reads KGHSH and CDR2 reads LQKENI. Notes on this clone: Its target antigen remains unknown.

Libraries were constructed by the immunoSEQ multiplex PCR assay. A mixture of 60 forward primers for TCR Vbeta segments and 13 reverse primers for TCR Jbeta segments was used in the multiplex PCR. Amplification of the CDR3 region of rearranged TCR beta genes was performed with a multiplex PCR assay on genomic DNA. The Illumina HiSeq System was used to sequence the amplified TCR beta libraries as 87-base-pair reads. The original methods were these. In a later analysis, tens of millions of unique TCR beta chains were counted across the approximately 640 repertoires, and approximately 9.9 million of these chains were shared by at least two donors. A nearest-neighbor algorithm error-corrected the raw reads and collapsed the reads into unique sequences, merging closely related sequences to remove PCR and sequencing errors. CDR3 sequences were aligned to IMGT reference sequences to assign V, D and J gene segments. For a sequence to be retained, a match of at least six nucleotides to both a V gene segment and a J gene segment was required. Rearrangements were called productive when the CDR3 lacked stop codons and stayed in frame with V and J; all others were non-productive. Following IMGT convention, CDR3 was defined as the stretch from the second conserved V-encoded cysteine up to the conserved J-encoded phenylalanine. In an earlier analysis of just under 600 of the donors, sequences lacking an unambiguous match to a single V gene segment were excluded. In an earlier analysis of approximately 610 of the donors, V segments were called functional above 56.7% productive rearrangements and were called segregating when the between-donor standard deviation exceeded 5%. A statistical classification framework was developed to diagnose cytomegalovirus status using the catalog of TCR beta chain sequences. In a later analysis, V and J genes were assigned by comparing TCR nucleotide sequences against IMGT/GENE-DB human TR gene sequences. A later analysis assigned CDR3 sequences and most-parsimonious VDJ recombination scenarios with the TCRdist pipeline. A later analysis defined each TCR beta chain by its CDR3 amino acid sequence plus V-gene family, and excluded reads lacking a unique V-gene family. A later analysis removed 550 to 650 highly shared, low-generation-probability nucleotide sequences to deal with suspected cross-contamination and a sequencing artifact. For each public chain, a later analysis derived a clonal expansion index from normalized ranks of inferred template counts within each repertoire. In a later analysis, generation probabilities were computed with a VDJ recombination model fitted to out-of-frame rearrangements, and the resulting probabilities were checked against IGoR. A later analysis scored TCR-TCR, TCR-HLA and TCR-CMV co-occurrence with hypergeometric tests, applying a repertoire-size bias correction to TCR pairs. A later analysis estimated false discovery rates by permuting HLA or CMV assignments 20 times. A later analysis grouped co-occurring TCRs with DBSCAN, adding TCRdist sequence similarity when clustering within HLA-allele-positive subsets. Co-occurrence clustering excluded repertoires with fewer than 30,000 or more than 120,000 public chains, plus five with anomalous nucleotide sharing. TCRdb stores this immuneACCESS table with in-frame sequences only. Part of the clones is absent; in the studies checked, under half of the shortfall reflects unresolved V genes, and no reason is known for the rest. That table supplies the V and J calls and clone size; D and trimming were determined from the DNA. The table of this sample itemizes about 34,000 clones. The ten largest clones represent about 3% of the sample.

The cohort comprised approximately 700 healthy bone marrow donors. At the time of sampling, all cohort members were nominally healthy, though unrecorded immune exposures were likely present. The donor tested CMV seropositive, placing the donor among the 289 seropositive members of the cohort. A peripheral blood sample was provided by each donor, and peripheral blood mononuclear cells were used for TCR beta sequencing. Genomic DNA was extracted from the blood cell samples with the Qiagen DNeasy Blood Extraction Kit. This TCR came from a woman between 40 and 50 years old in good health and CMV-seropositive. This receptor chain uses TRBV18 and TRBJ2-7; 9 middle bases align to TRBD2. The sample taken for sequencing was PBMCs. The CDR3 here reads CASSPPNRREGGEQYF. The DNA reads as follows: TGTGCCAGCTCACCACCGAATCGGCGGGAGGGGGGCGAGCAGTACTTC.